This T cell receptor beta chain originates from a study of cytomegalovirus exposure and HLA in healthy donors. As for this clone: Its matching antigen is unknown.

The PCR employed 60 Vbeta primers together with 13 Jbeta primers. Generated by immunoSEQ multiplex PCR, the TCRdb table keeps only in-frame clones and is missing some. The sample records some 71,000 clones, roughly 80% being singletons. Regarding the study as a whole: In a later analysis, TCR beta V- and J-gene trimming showed a link to a missense DCLRE1C variant. The study labeled roughly 160 TCR beta chains cytomegalovirus-associated. In a later analysis, specific HLA alleles were associated with approximately 17,000 TCR beta sequences at a 0.05 false discovery rate. Accurate prediction of most subjects' HLA-A and HLA-B alleles from TCR beta sequences was reported.

CDR1 and CDR2 (germline): WSHSY, SAAADI. With 0 bases removed from V and 2 bases from J, the gap between germline ends came to 8 bases. The CDR3 is 14 amino acids. This sequence originates from a woman in her twenties or thirties in good health and CMV-seropositive. V usage is TRBV10-2 and J usage is TRBJ2-7; tentative D call: TRBD2 (5 bases). The sample consisted of PBMCs. The CDR3, as DNA: TGCGCCAGCAGTGAGTCCGGGAACCCCTACGAGCAGTACTTC. Protein product: CASSESGNPYEQYF.